This T cell receptor (beta chain) was sequenced during a study of T cells in Graves' hyperthyroidism and ophthalmopathy. The TCR beta CDR3 regions underwent amplification using RNA transcripts as the source. An initial round of RT-PCR targeting the TCR CDR3 relied on the HTBI primer set. TCRdb re-called the multiplex PCR reads with MiXCR, one entry per CDR3 protein. The sample lists a few hundred thousand distinct CDR3 sequences, around 15% occurring once. Germline CDR1 is SNHLY and CDR2 is FYNNEI. This CDR3 contains 13 residues. V was shortened by 5 bases and J by 6 bases, with 11 bases between the two germline ends. Fresh peripheral blood, roughly 9.6 ml, was the source of the PBMCs. This clonotype occurred many times.

The sequence was collected from a woman aged 25 to 45 with Graves' ophthalmopathy. This rearrangement joins TRBV2 to TRBJ2-1, with D perhaps being TRBD1 or TRBD2 (5 bases each). Sequences were obtained from blood. The CDR3 sequence is CASSMGPPNEQFF. CDR3 nucleotide sequence: TGTGCCAGCAGTATGGGACCACCCAATGAGCAGTTCTTC.